The TCR beta chain described here comes from a study of long-term antiretroviral therapy in people with HIV. The authors ran the immunoSEQ assay, v3.0, at survey level. Repertoires were generated with immunoSEQ multiplex PCR, while TCRdb's copy carries only in-frame clones and drops some. The sample contains about 24,000 clones, roughly 96% of which appear only once. The germline V gene has CDR1 SGHVS and CDR2 FQNEAQ. The V and J ends lost 3 bases and 5 bases respectively, with 11 bases between them. This CDR3 spans 14 amino acids. The chain joins TRBV7-8 to TRBJ1-5, with D maybe TRBD1 (6 bases). Sample: unsorted PBMCs, taken less than 5 years after starting antiretroviral therapy. This sequence originates from a woman between 50 and 59 years old with HIV. CDR3 loop: CASSLDSGHQPQHF. DNA for the CDR3: TGTGCCAGCAGCTTGGACAGCGGGCATCAGCCCCAGCATTTT.